This is a list of T cell receptor beta chains from one sample in a study of T cell changes during pregnancy in multiple sclerosis. Profiled with immunoSEQ multiplex PCR; TCRdb holds only in-frame clones, not every one. The repertoire holds under 95,000 clones, with 94% as singletons. Here the sequenced sample was peripheral blood, taken in the second trimester of pregnancy. These receptors were obtained from a female donor in good health, enrolled as a control in a pregnancy study. Both conserved end residues are part of each CDR3. The D gene is left open where the match is weak. Part of the rows lack a size; the others show once, few, many or a class for expanded clones.

TRBD2	medium-sized	TRBV15	TRBJ2-7	CATSRILAGAPDEQYF	TGTGCCACCAGCAGGATCTTAGCGGGAGCCCCCGACGAGCAGTACTTC
.	.	TRBV7-9	TRBJ2-7	CASSPSGAGPYEQYF	TGTGCCAGCAGCCCATCTGGGGCGGGACCCTACGAGCAGTACTTC
TRBD1	.	TRBV6-1	TRBJ1-1	CASRPGTGGTEAFF	TGTGCCAGCAGACCCGGGACAGGGGGCACTGAAGCTTTCTTT
.	.	TRBV9	TRBJ2-7	CASGDLNYEQYF	TGTGCCAGCGGGGACTTGAACTACGAGCAGTACTTC
TRBD2	.	TRBV19	TRBJ2-2	CASSIDALAGGYTGELFF	TGTGCCAGTAGTATAGATGCGCTAGCGGGAGGGTACACCGGGGAGCTGTTTTTT
.	.	TRBV28	TRBJ1-3	CASKPMWTEEGNTIYF	TGTGCCAGCAAACCGATGTGGACAGAAGAAGGAAACACCATATATTTT
TRBD2	.	TRBV5-6	TRBJ2-3	CASSFKRGKIDTQYF	TGTGCCAGCAGCTTTAAGCGGGGCAAGATAGATACGCAGTATTTT
.	.	TRBV19	TRBJ2-1	CASSIGQSLMAEQFF	TGTGCCAGTAGTATAGGACAGAGCCTTATGGCCGAGCAGTTCTTC
.	.	TRBV29-1	TRBJ2-2	CSVTGFTGELFF	TGCAGCGTTACAGGGTTTACCGGGGAGCTGTTTTTT
TRBD1	.	TRBV2	TRBJ2-1	CASSLRQGTYNEQFF	TGTGCCAGCAGTTTGCGACAGGGGACCTACAATGAGCAGTTCTTC
.	.	TRBV7-9	TRBJ2-5	CASRGGAAGPQETQYF	TGTGCCAGCCGAGGGGGGGCCGCCGGCCCACAAGAGACCCAGTACTTC
TRBD2	.	TRBV30	TRBJ2-1	CAWSVRSGSYNEQFF	TGTGCCTGGAGTGTACGTAGCGGGAGCTACAATGAGCAGTTCTTC
TRBD2	once	TRBV11-1	TRBJ2-3	CASSLGASGSADTQYF	TGTGCCAGCAGCTTAGGGGCTAGCGGGAGCGCAGATACGCAGTATTTT
.	.	TRBV4-2	TRBJ1-3	CASSSRQATGNTIYF	TGTGCCAGCAGCTCACGACAGGCCACCGGGAACACCATATATTTT
TRBD1	.	TRBV29-1	TRBJ1-2	CSVDDRVGDGYTF	TGCAGCGTTGATGACAGGGTCGGCGATGGCTACACCTTC
TRBD2	once	TRBV5-1	TRBJ2-3	CASSSTILGGVADTQYF	TGCGCCAGCAGCTCGACGATACTTGGGGGGGTCGCAGATACGCAGTATTTT
TRBD2	.	TRBV27	TRBJ2-7	CASSFIGGRDEQYF	TGTGCCAGCAGTTTCATTGGGGGGAGGGACGAGCAGTACTTC
TRBD2	.	TRBV6-6	TRBJ2-7	CASSFGTSGYEQYF	TGTGCCAGCAGTTTCGGGACTAGCGGCTACGAGCAGTACTTC
.	.	TRBV28	TRBJ1-4	CASSRLGGRTALREKLFF	TGTGCCAGCAGTCGATTAGGTGGTAGGACAGCCTTAAGGGAAAAACTGTTTTTT
.	.	TRBV5-1	TRBJ2-1	CASSLGVGAEQFF	TGCGCCAGCAGCTTGGGGGTAGGGGCTGAGCAGTTCTTC
TRBD2	.	TRBV19	TRBJ2-3	CASSIGAGGGTDTQYF	TGTGCCAGTAGTATAGGAGCGGGAGGTGGGACAGATACGCAGTATTTT
.	.	TRBV21-1	TRBJ1-5	CASSKPRRGKPQHF	TGTGCCAGCAGCAAACCCCGCAGGGGCAAGCCCCAGCATTTT
.	.	TRBV5-4	TRBJ1-2	CASSLDGGNYGYTF	TGTGCCAGCAGCTTGGACGGCGGGAACTATGGCTACACCTTC
.	.	TRBV11-2	TRBJ2-1	CASSLTGDGQFF	TGTGCCAGCAGCCTTACGGGGGACGGGCAGTTCTTC
.	.	TRBV5-5	TRBJ2-7	CASSLANYEQYF	TGTGCCAGCAGCTTGGCCAACTACGAGCAGTACTTC
TRBD2	.	TRBV4-1	TRBJ2-5	CASSLGLAGVETQYF	TGCGCCAGCAGCCTAGGACTAGCGGGAGTTGAGACCCAGTACTTC
TRBD1	.	TRBV27	TRBJ2-4	CASSYVPTGGMNIQYF	TGTGCCAGCAGTTACGTACCGACAGGGGGCATGAACATTCAGTACTTC
TRBD2	.	TRBV29-1	TRBJ2-1	CSVPNPLAGYNEQFF	TGCAGCGTTCCAAACCCCCTAGCGGGGTACAATGAGCAGTTCTTC
TRBD1	once	TRBV15	TRBJ2-3	CATSRADLGQGSTDTQYF	TGTGCCACCAGCAGAGCGGATTTGGGACAGGGAAGCACAGATACGCAGTATTTT
TRBD2	.	TRBV6-4	TRBJ2-1	CASSDSLAGEANEQFF	TGTGCCAGCAGTGACTCACTAGCGGGAGAGGCCAATGAGCAGTTCTTC
TRBD1	.	TRBV7-2	TRBJ1-2	CASSLGTGSYGYTF	TGTGCCAGCAGCTTGGGGACAGGGTCTTATGGCTACACCTTC
.	.	TRBV4-1	TRBJ2-2	CASSQVPRDGTTGELFF	TGCGCCAGCAGCCAAGTCCCGCGGGACGGGACCACCGGGGAGCTGTTTTTT
TRBD1	.	TRBV28	TRBJ2-3	CASSSTYPPLDRFAPDTQYF	TGTGCCAGCAGTTCGACCTACCCCCCTTTGGACAGGTTTGCCCCGGATACGCAGTATTTT
TRBD2	.	TRBV5-1	TRBJ2-1	CASSWATSGVSYNEQFF	TGCGCCAGCAGCTGGGCGACTAGCGGGGTGTCCTACAATGAGCAGTTCTTC
.	.	TRBV5-1	TRBJ2-1	CASSHRDTGYNEQFF	TGCGCCAGCAGTCACCGGGACACTGGCTACAATGAGCAGTTCTTC
TRBD2	.	TRBV28	TRBJ2-2	CASSHRRWLAGGIANTGELFF	TGTGCCAGCAGTCACCGACGGTGGCTAGCGGGAGGGATTGCGAACACCGGGGAGCTGTTTTTT
.	.	TRBV19	TRBJ1-1	CASSPIREGWNTEAFF	TGTGCCAGTAGTCCCATTCGGGAGGGCTGGAACACTGAAGCTTTCTTT
.	.	TRBV11-3	TRBJ2-1	CASSLDVRSGHNEQFF	TGTGCCAGCAGCTTAGATGTGAGAAGCGGCCACAATGAGCAGTTCTTC
.	.	TRBV27	TRBJ2-3	CASKDGRDPPDTQYF	TGTGCCAGCAAGGACGGGAGAGATCCCCCAGATACGCAGTATTTT
TRBD1	.	TRBV2	TRBJ1-1	CASSHLTGMNTEAFF	TGTGCCAGCAGTCACCTGACAGGGATGAACACTGAAGCTTTCTTT
.	.	TRBV19	TRBJ2-7	CASSIATGDYEQYF	TGTGCCAGTAGTATTGCGACAGGTGACTACGAGCAGTACTTC
TRBD1	.	TRBV6-4	TRBJ2-4	CASSRTGNDIQYF	TGTGCCAGCAGTAGGACAGGGAACGACATTCAGTACTTC
TRBD2	once	TRBV7-9	TRBJ2-2	CASSLYSSGRERTGELFF	TGTGCCAGCAGCTTATACTCTAGCGGGAGAGAGAGGACCGGGGAGCTGTTTTTT
TRBD1	once	TRBV4-1	TRBJ2-7	CASSQIHGQEAAYEQYF	TGCGCCAGCAGCCAGATACATGGACAGGAAGCAGCCTACGAGCAGTACTTC
TRBD1	.	TRBV19	TRBJ2-1	CASTKGTGVYNEQFF	TGTGCCAGTACTAAAGGGACAGGGGTCTACAATGAGCAGTTCTTC
TRBD2	.	TRBV28	TRBJ2-1	CASLSGSSYNEQFF	TGTGCCAGCCTTAGCGGGAGCTCCTACAATGAGCAGTTCTTC
TRBD1	.	TRBV5-6	TRBJ1-4	CASSQQESGGRGEKLFF	TGTGCCAGCAGTCAACAAGAATCAGGGGGGAGAGGTGAAAAACTGTTTTTT
TRBD2	.	TRBV29-1	TRBJ2-3	CSVLKTSGTTDTQYF	TGCAGCGTTTTAAAGACTAGCGGGACGACAGATACGCAGTATTTT
.	.	TRBV19	TRBJ2-2	CASPGNTGELFF	TGTGCCAGTCCGGGGAACACCGGGGAGCTGTTTTTT
TRBD2	.	TRBV7-2	TRBJ2-2	CASSPPGLAGGAGELFF	TGTGCCAGCAGCCCCCCGGGCCTAGCGGGAGGAGCCGGGGAGCTGTTTTTT
.	.	TRBV19	TRBJ1-1	CASSIVANTEAFF	TGTGCCAGTAGTATAGTGGCGAACACTGAAGCTTTCTTT
.	.	TRBV2	TRBJ2-3	CASSEALGGGHASTDTQYF	TGTGCCAGCAGTGAAGCGCTTGGGGGAGGCCACGCTAGCACAGATACGCAGTATTTT
.	few	TRBV28	TRBJ2-7	CASSPIYPPEAYEQYF	TGTGCCAGCAGTCCTATATACCCGCCTGAAGCCTACGAGCAGTACTTC